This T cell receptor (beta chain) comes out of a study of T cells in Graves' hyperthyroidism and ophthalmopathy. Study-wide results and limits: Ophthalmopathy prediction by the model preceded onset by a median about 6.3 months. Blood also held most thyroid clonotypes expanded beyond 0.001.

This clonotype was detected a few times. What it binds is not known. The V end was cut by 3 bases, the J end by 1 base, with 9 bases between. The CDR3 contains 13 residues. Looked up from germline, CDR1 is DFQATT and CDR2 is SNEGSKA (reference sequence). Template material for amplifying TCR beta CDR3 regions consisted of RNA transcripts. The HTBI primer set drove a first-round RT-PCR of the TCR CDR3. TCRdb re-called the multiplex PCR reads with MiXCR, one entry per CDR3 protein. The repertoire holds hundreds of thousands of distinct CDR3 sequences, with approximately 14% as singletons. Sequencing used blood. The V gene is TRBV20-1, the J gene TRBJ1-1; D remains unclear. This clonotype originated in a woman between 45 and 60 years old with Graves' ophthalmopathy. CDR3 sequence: CSASADTNTEAFF. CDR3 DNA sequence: TGCAGTGCTAGCGCTGACACGAACACTGAAGCTTTCTTT.